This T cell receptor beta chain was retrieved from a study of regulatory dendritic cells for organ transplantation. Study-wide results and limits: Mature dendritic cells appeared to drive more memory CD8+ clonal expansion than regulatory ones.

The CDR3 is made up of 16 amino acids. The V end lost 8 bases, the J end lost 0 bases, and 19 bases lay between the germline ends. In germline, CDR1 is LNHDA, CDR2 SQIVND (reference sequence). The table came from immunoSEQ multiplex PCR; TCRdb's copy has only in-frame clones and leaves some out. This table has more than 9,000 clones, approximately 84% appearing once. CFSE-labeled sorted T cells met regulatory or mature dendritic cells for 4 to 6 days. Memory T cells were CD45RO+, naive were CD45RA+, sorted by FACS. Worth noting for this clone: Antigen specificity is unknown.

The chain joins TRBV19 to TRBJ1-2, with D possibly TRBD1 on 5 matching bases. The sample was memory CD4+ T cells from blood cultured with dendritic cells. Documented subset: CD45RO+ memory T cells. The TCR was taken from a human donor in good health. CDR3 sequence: CASRDPSRGANYGYTF. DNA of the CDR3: TGTGCCAGTCGAGACCCTTCAAGAGGGGCTAACTATGGCTACACCTTC.